The rows below give T cell receptor beta chains drawn from one sample of a study of T-cell reconstitution after alpha-beta-depleted transplantation in children. TCRdb ran MiXCR on the PCR reads and lists one entry per CDR3 protein. The sample carries a few hundred thousand distinct CDR3 sequences, 9.7% recorded once. The sequencing used PBMCs from the stem cell graft donor, collected from the stem cell graft. Source of these receptors: a human donor who donated a stem cell graft to a child with SCID. The CDR3 runs from the conserved cysteine through the conserved F or W. D genes are given only for firm matches. Clone size is stated in some rows and not others, as once, few, many or a class when expanded.

J,V,size,D,CDR3,DNA
TRBJ2-7,TRBV6-5,many,TRBD2,CASSYSGGTASYEQYF,TGTGCCAGCAGTTACTCGGGAGGGACGGCCTCCTACGAGCAGTACTTC
TRBJ2-7,TRBV3-1,many,TRBD1,CASSPGQGKQYF,TGTGCCAGCAGCCCCGGACAGGGAAAGCAGTACTTC
TRBJ2-7,TRBV7-9,many,.,CASSKPGTGSYEQYF,TGTGCCAGCAGCAAACCCGGGACCGGTTCCTACGAGCAGTACTTC
TRBJ2-1,TRBV6-1,many,.,CASSGADGSSYNEQFF,TGTGCCAGCAGTGGAGCCGACGGCAGCTCCTACAATGAGCAGTTCTTC
TRBJ2-1,TRBV29-1,.,.,CSVDDRGYEQFF,TGCAGCGTTGATGATCGGGGGTATGAGCAGTTCTTC
TRBJ1-4,TRBV3-1,.,TRBD1,CASSQDEGTGGSRKLFF,TGTGCCAGCAGCCAAGATGAAGGGACAGGGGGAAGTAGAAAACTGTTTTTT
TRBJ1-4,TRBV5-1,many,TRBD1,CASSFDRVQEKLFF,TGCGCCAGCAGCTTCGACAGGGTACAGGAAAAACTGTTTTTT
TRBJ2-6,TRBV3-1,.,.,CASSQDRVSGANVLTF,TGTGCCAGCAGCCAAGATCGGGTCTCTGGGGCCAACGTCCTGACTTTC
TRBJ1-4,TRBV7-2,many,.,CASTQGQSTNEKLFF,TGTGCCAGCACCCAAGGACAGTCAACTAATGAAAAACTGTTTTTT
TRBJ1-2,TRBV3-1,.,.,CASSPGRGPYGYTF,TGTGCCAGCAGCCCCGGGAGGGGTCCCTATGGCTACACCTTC
TRBJ1-1,TRBV27,many,.,CASKKQGSEAFF,TGTGCCAGCAAAAAGCAGGGCTCTGAAGCTTTCTTT
TRBJ2-3,TRBV20-1,many,TRBD2,CSAGTSYLTDTQYF,TGCAGTGCTGGGACTAGCTACCTCACAGATACGCAGTATTTT
TRBJ2-5,TRBV29-1,.,.,CSVVFQQETQYF,TGCAGCGTTGTATTTCAACAAGAGACCCAGTACTTC
TRBJ1-5,TRBV20-1,many,.,CSANRVGQPQHF,TGCAGTGCTAACAGGGTTGGTCAGCCCCAGCATTTT
TRBJ2-3,TRBV20-1,many,.,CSARDDGGASTDTQYF,TGCAGTGCTAGAGATGATGGCGGGGCGTCCACAGATACGCAGTATTTT
TRBJ2-7,TRBV11-2,few,TRBD1,CASSVPDRFPYEQYF,TGTGCCAGCAGCGTCCCGGACAGGTTTCCCTACGAGCAGTACTTC
TRBJ2-7,TRBV3-1,few,TRBD1,CASCFGDRDRGLSNEQYF,TGTGCCAGCTGTTTTGGGGACCGGGACAGGGGGCTTTCCAACGAGCAGTACTTC
TRBJ2-1,TRBV3-1,many,TRBD2,CASSHGTRVNEQFF,TGTGCCAGCAGCCATGGGACTAGGGTCAATGAGCAGTTCTTC
TRBJ2-7,TRBV12-3/TRBV12-4,few,TRBD2,CASRGLAGGTEQYF,TGTGCCAGCAGGGGACTAGCGGGGGGTACGGAGCAGTACTTC
TRBJ2-7,TRBV6-1,many,TRBD2,CASSQDSGGPYEQYF,TGTGCCAGCAGTCAGGATAGCGGGGGGCCCTACGAGCAGTACTTC
TRBJ2-1,TRBV11-2,many,.,CASSLDSRTLYNEQFF,TGTGCCAGCAGCTTAGATTCCCGGACGCTATACAATGAGCAGTTCTTC
TRBJ2-7,TRBV5-6,many,TRBD2,CASTAGDYEQYF,TGTGCCAGCACGGCGGGGGACTACGAGCAGTACTTC
TRBJ2-7,TRBV6-1,many,.,CASSKSKDRPHSYEQYF,TGTGCCAGCAGCAAATCGAAAGACAGGCCGCACTCCTACGAGCAGTACTTC
TRBJ1-1,TRBV5-1,many,TRBD1,CASSPDRGHLMNTEAFF,TGCGCCAGCAGCCCAGACAGGGGGCACTTAATGAACACTGAAGCTTTCTTT
TRBJ2-7,TRBV5-6,.,.,CAMGPGLPSYEQYF,TGTGCCATGGGCCCGGGGCTGCCCTCCTACGAGCAGTACTTC
TRBJ2-1,TRBV7-7,many,TRBD2,CASSLGGGFADEQFF,TGTGCCAGCAGCCTTGGCGGGGGGTTTGCTGATGAGCAGTTCTTC
TRBJ2-5,TRBV19,.,.,CASSRGRGYLETQYF,TGTGCCAGTAGTCGGGGCAGGGGATACCTCGAGACCCAGTACTTC
TRBJ2-1,TRBV11-2,many,TRBD2,CASIGGASYNEQFF,TGTGCCAGCATCGGGGGGGCCTCCTACAATGAGCAGTTCTTC
TRBJ2-1,TRBV12-3/TRBV12-4,many,.,CASTRGLPYDEQFF,TGTGCCAGCACTCGGGGGTTACCCTATGATGAGCAGTTCTTC
TRBJ2-1,TRBV5-1,many,TRBD2,CASSLMASGGGLSNEQFF,TGCGCCAGCAGCTTGATGGCTAGCGGGGGGGGTCTGTCCAATGAGCAGTTCTTC
TRBJ1-5,TRBV5-1,many,.,CASSLYGGNQPQHF,TGCGCCAGCAGCTTATACGGGGGCAATCAGCCCCAGCATTTT
TRBJ2-4,TRBV5-1,many,TRBD1,CASSPWTGQDIQYF,TGCGCCAGCAGCCCGTGGACAGGGCAGGACATTCAGTACTTC
TRBJ1-5,TRBV6-1,many,.,CASSREGNNQPQHF,TGTGCCAGCAGTAGGGAGGGGAACAATCAGCCCCAGCATTTT
TRBJ1-5,TRBV7-9,.,.,CASSLGTGIQPQHF,TGTGCCAGCAGCTTAGGAACAGGAATTCAGCCCCAGCATTTT
TRBJ2-3,TRBV7-6,many,.,CASSSRADTQYF,TGTGCCAGCAGCTCTCGGGCAGATACGCAGTATTTT
TRBJ2-3,TRBV20-1,many,TRBD2,CSARGAGGLDTQYF,TGCAGTGCTAGGGGGGCGGGGGGGCTAGATACGCAGTATTTT
TRBJ2-3,TRBV20-1,many,.,CSAIGDSTDTQYF,TGCAGTGCTATCGGGGACAGCACAGATACGCAGTATTTT
TRBJ2-3,TRBV7-6,few,.,CASSLAGGLLKDTQYF,TGTGCCAGCAGCTTAGCCGGGGGGCTCTTGAAAGATACGCAGTATTTT
TRBJ1-2,TRBV7-2,many,TRBD1,CASSWSGQGSGGYTF,TGTGCCAGCAGCTGGAGTGGACAGGGAAGCGGTGGCTACACCTTC
TRBJ2-3,TRBV20-1,many,TRBD1,CSARVLPVQGALYTQYF,TGCAGTGCTAGAGTCCTCCCCGTGCAGGGGGCTCTGTATACGCAGTATTTT
TRBJ2-7,TRBV5-1,many,.,CASNYGNRHYEQYF,TGCGCCAGCAACTATGGGAACCGCCACTACGAGCAGTACTTC
TRBJ1-2,TRBV3-1,few,.,CASSQDRYGGVYGYTF,TGTGCCAGCAGCCAAGATCGGTACGGCGGGGTTTATGGCTACACCTTC
TRBJ2-3,TRBV11-3,many,.,CASSLPGARVPDTQYF,TGTGCCAGCAGCTTACCGGGGGCAAGAGTTCCAGATACGCAGTATTTT
TRBJ1-4,TRBV12-3/TRBV12-4,many,.,CASSYGPSREKLFF,TGTGCCAGCAGTTACGGCCCCAGCAGGGAAAAACTGTTTTTT
TRBJ2-5,TRBV6-5,many,.,CASRYQETQYF,TGTGCCAGCCGGTACCAAGAGACCCAGTACTTC
TRBJ2-1,TRBV6-1,many,.,CASSPMPAYNEQFF,TGTGCCAGCAGCCCAATGCCAGCGTACAATGAGCAGTTCTTC
TRBJ2-1,TRBV5-5,many,TRBD2,CASSSSGGHYNEQFF,TGTGCCAGCAGCTCCAGCGGGGGCCACTACAATGAGCAGTTCTTC
TRBJ2-1,TRBV4-3,many,.,CASSQEEGPPYNEQFF,TGCGCCAGCAGCCAAGAGGAGGGACCTCCTTACAATGAGCAGTTCTTC
TRBJ2-3,TRBV7-8,many,.,CASSPGATYGTDTQYF,TGTGCCAGCAGCCCTGGGGCCACATATGGGACAGATACGCAGTATTTT
TRBJ1-2,TRBV12-3/TRBV12-4,many,.,CASSSGLGSGYGYTF,TGTGCCAGCAGTTCCGGACTCGGAAGCGGCTATGGCTACACCTTC
TRBJ1-1,TRBV12-3/TRBV12-4,many,.,CASSFGSTEAFF,TGTGCCAGCAGTTTTGGGTCCACTGAAGCTTTCTTT
TRBJ1-6,TRBV6-1,.,.,CASSEAGSSSYNSPLHF,TGTGCCAGCAGTGAAGCAGGCAGCAGCTCCTATAATTCACCCCTCCACTTT
TRBJ1-6,TRBV6-1,many,.,CASTPQGMSGSPLHF,TGTGCCAGCACCCCTCAGGGGATGTCGGGATCACCCCTCCACTTT